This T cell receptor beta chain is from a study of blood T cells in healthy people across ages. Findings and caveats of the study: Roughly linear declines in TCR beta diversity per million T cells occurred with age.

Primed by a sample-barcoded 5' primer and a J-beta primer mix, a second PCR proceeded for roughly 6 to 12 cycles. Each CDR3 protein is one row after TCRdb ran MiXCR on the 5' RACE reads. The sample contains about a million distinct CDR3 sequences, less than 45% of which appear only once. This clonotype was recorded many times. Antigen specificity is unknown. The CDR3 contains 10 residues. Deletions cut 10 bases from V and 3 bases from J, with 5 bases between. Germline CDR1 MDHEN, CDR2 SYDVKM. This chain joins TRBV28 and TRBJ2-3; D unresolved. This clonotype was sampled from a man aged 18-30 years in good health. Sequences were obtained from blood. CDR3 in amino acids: CATMTDTQYF. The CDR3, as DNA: TGTGCCACCATGACAGATACGCAGTATTTT.